These T cell receptor beta chains were read from a single sample in a study of identical twins. TCRdb re-derived calls from the 5' RACE reads in MiXCR, one entry per CDR3 protein. The table has 450,000 to 650,000 distinct CDR3 sequences, approximately 9.6% seen once. In addition, the sample was reused for a study of yellow fever vaccine responses in identical twins.

Input material: PBMCs. All receptors derive from a woman in her late teens or twenties in good health. The CDR3 runs from the conserved cysteine through the conserved F or W.

V gene: TRBV5-1; CDR3 protein: CASSLTGEDTGELFF
V gene: TRBV18; CDR3 protein: CASSPIEGLFRAFF
V gene: TRBV9; CDR3 protein: CASSLHAQETQYF
V gene: TRBV7-2; CDR3 protein: CASSITGAGNTEAFF
V gene: TRBV27; CDR3 protein: CASSELAGGSYEQYF
V gene: TRBV10-2; CDR3 protein: CASIQGDRTDTQYF
V gene: TRBV24-1; CDR3 protein: CATSGWTGTDTQYF
V gene: TRBV7-9; CDR3 protein: CASSLERSVKETQYF
V gene: TRBV2; CDR3 protein: CASSSDRVNEQYF
V gene: TRBV29-1; CDR3 protein: CSVEDRGGSGDNEQFF
V gene: TRBV30; CDR3 protein: CAWSGEPYEQYF
V gene: TRBV11-3; CDR3 protein: CASSLAAGSNEQFF
V gene: TRBV4-1; CDR3 protein: CASSQGGGEGNEQFF
V gene: TRBV2; CDR3 protein: CASSERWDSNEQYF
V gene: TRBV9; CDR3 protein: CASSGDNEQFF
V gene: TRBV5-6; CDR3 protein: CASSLAWGQMNTEAFF
V gene: TRBV10-1; CDR3 protein: CASSESAGAPYEQYF
V gene: TRBV7-2; CDR3 protein: CASWEKNIQYF
V gene: TRBV6-2/TRBV6-3; CDR3 protein: CASISPATGGETQYF
V gene: TRBV5-1; CDR3 protein: CASSLGGGMNTEAFF
V gene: TRBV10-3; CDR3 protein: CAIKGEGQFRSYEQYF
V gene: TRBV9; CDR3 protein: CASSVGGANYEQYF
V gene: TRBV12-3/TRBV12-4; CDR3 protein: CASRDGVAQYF
V gene: TRBV10-3; CDR3 protein: CAHRGQGLNYGYTF
V gene: TRBV9; CDR3 protein: CASSPGALTGISYEQYF
V gene: TRBV5-1; CDR3 protein: CARSLSSSGRTGELFF
V gene: TRBV21-1; CDR3 protein: CASSLSTNTYEQYF
V gene: TRBV7-8; CDR3 protein: CASSSKRGWDSPLHF
V gene: TRBV7-2; CDR3 protein: CASSPTKLGSKNIQYF
V gene: TRBV29-1; CDR3 protein: CSGSGSYGYTF
V gene: TRBV18; CDR3 protein: CASSPQGQGRSGELFF
V gene: TRBV3-1; CDR3 protein: CASSLPGTGGNEQFF
V gene: TRBV6-5; CDR3 protein: CASSYPTSGYSYEQYF
V gene: TRBV12-3/TRBV12-4; CDR3 protein: CASSLEVDPTAYTQYF
V gene: TRBV9; CDR3 protein: CASSHSRLAGGSTSTDTQYF
V gene: TRBV3-1; CDR3 protein: CASSGLAGEPDTQYF
V gene: TRBV24-1; CDR3 protein: CATSDPQFSGSSYNEQFF
V gene: TRBV2; CDR3 protein: CASSEGLAGANEQFF